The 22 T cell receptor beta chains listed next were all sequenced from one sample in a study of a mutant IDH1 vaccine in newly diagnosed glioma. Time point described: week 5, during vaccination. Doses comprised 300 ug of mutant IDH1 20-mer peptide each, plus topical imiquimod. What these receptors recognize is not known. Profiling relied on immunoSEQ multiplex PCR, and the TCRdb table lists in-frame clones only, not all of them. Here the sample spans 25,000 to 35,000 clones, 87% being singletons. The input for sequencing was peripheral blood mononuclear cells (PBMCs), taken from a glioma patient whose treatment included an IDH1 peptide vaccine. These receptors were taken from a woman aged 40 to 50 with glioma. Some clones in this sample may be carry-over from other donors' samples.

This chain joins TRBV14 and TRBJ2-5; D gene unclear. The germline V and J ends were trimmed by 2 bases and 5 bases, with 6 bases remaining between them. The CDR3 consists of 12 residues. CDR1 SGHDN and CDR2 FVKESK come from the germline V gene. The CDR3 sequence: CASSQWLETQYF. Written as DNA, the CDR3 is TGTGCCAGCAGCCAATGGTTGGAGACCCAGTACTTC.

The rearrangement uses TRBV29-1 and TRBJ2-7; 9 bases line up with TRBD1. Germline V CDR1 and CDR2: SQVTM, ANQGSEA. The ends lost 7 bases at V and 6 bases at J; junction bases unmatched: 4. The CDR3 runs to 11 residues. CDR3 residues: CSEMTGGEQYF. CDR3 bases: TGCAGCGAAATGACAGGGGGCGAGCAGTACTTC.

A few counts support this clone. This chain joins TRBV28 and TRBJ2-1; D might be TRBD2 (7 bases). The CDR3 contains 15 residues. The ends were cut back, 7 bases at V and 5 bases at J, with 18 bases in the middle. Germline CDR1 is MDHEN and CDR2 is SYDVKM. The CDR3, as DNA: TGTGCCAGCATTGACGTCGGGGGGCCCCACAATGAGCAGTTCTTC. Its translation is CASIDVGGPHNEQFF.

In DNA form, the CDR3 reads TGTGCCAGCCTGGGACAGGGACGGACTGAAGCTTTCTTT. Its protein is CASLGQGRTEAFF. The rearrangement uses TRBV19 and TRBJ1-1, with 9 nucleotides matching TRBD1. The CDR3 extends over 13 amino acids. The germline V gene has CDR1 LNHDA and CDR2 SQIVND (reference sequence). Germline trimming cut 9 bases from V and 5 bases from J; bases unmatched to any gene: 7.

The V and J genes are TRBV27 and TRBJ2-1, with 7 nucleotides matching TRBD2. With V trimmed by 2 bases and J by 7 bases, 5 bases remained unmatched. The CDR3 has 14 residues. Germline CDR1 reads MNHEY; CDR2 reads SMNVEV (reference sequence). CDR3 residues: CASSLTGGFNEQFF. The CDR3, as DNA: TGTGCCAGCAGTTTAACGGGAGGTTTTAATGAGCAGTTCTTC.

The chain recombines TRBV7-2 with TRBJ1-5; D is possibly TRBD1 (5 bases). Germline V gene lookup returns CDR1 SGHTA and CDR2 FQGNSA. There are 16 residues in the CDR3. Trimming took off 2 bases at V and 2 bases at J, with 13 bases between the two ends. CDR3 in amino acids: CASSLYKGNGNQPQHF. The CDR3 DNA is TGTGCCAGCAGCTTATATAAGGGGAACGGCAATCAGCCCCAGCATTTT.

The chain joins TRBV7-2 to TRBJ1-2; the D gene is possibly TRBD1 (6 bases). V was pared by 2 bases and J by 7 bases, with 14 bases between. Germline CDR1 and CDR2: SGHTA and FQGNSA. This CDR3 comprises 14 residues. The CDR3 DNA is TGTGCCAGCAGCTTAACCCGGGGGCAGGGTGGCTACACCTTC. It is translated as CASSLTRGQGGYTF.

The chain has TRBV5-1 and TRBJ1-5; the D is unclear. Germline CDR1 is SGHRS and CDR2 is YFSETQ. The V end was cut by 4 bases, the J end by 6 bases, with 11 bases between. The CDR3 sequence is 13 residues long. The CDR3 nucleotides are TGCGCCAGCAGCGTAGGCTTGCGTCAGCCCCAGCATTTT. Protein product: CASSVGLRQPQHF.

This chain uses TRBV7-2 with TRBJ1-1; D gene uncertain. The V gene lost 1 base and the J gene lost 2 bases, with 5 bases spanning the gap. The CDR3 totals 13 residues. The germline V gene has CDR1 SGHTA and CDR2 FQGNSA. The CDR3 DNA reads TGTGCCAGCAGCTTAGACCTAAACACTGAAGCTTTCTTT. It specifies CASSLDLNTEAFF.

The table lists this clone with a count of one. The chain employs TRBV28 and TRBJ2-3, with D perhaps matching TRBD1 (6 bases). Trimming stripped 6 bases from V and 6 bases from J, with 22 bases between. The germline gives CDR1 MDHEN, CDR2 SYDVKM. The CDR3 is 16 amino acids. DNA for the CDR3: TGTGCCAGCAGCCAAATGGGGGAAAGGGACATCGATACGCAGTATTTT. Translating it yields CASSQMGERDIDTQYF.

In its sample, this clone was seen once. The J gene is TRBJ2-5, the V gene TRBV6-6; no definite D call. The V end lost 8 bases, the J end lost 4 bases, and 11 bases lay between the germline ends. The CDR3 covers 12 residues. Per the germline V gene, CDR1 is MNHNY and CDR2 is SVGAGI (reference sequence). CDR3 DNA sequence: TGTGCCAGCGCCCCTGAAGGAGAGACCCAGTACTTC. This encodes CASAPEGETQYF.

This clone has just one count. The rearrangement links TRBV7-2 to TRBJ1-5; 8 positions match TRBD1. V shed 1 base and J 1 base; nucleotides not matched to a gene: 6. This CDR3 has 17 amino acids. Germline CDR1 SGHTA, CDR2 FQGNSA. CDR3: CASSLGAGGWSNQPQHF. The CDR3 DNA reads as TGTGCCAGCAGCTTAGGCGCAGGGGGCTGGAGCAATCAGCCCCAGCATTTT.

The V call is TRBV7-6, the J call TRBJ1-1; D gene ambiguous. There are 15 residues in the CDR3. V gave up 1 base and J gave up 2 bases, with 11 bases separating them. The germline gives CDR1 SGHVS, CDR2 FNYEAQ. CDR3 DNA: TGTGCCAGCAGCTTAGAGAGCCGACTCAACACTGAAGCTTTCTTT. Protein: CASSLESRLNTEAFF.

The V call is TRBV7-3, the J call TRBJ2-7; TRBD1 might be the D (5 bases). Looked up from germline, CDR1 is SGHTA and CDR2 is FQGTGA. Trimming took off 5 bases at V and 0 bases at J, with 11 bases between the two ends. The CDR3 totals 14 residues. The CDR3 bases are TGTGCCAGCAGCAAGACAGCCGCCTCCTACGAGCAGTACTTC. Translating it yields CASSKTAASYEQYF. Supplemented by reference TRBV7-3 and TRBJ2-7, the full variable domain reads GAGVSQTPSNKVTEKGKYVELRCDPISGHTALYWYRQSLGQGPEFLIYFQGTGAADDSGLPNDRFFAVRPEGSVSTLKIQRTERGDSAVYLCASSKTAASYEQYFGPGTRLTVT.

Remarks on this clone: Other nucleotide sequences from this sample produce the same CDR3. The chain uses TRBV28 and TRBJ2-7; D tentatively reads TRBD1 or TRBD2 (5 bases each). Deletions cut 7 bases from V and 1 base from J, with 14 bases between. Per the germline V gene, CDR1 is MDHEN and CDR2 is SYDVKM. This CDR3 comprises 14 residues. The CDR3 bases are TGTGCCAGCATCCCCTCGGGGCCATCCTACGAGCAGTACTTC. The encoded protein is CASIPSGPSYEQYF.

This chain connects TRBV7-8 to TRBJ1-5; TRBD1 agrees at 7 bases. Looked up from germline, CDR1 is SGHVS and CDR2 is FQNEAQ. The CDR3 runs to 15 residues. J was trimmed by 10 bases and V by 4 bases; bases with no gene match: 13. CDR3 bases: TGTGCCAGCAGCTCAGACAGGGCCGGACGTCAACCCCAGCATTTT. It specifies CASSSDRAGRQPQHF.

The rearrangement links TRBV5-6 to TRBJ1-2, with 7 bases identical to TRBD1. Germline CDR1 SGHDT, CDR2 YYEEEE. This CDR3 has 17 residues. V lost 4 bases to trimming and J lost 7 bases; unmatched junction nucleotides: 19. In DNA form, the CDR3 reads TGTGCCAGCAGCCTGGTCGGGGGGACAGTGATACCTAGTGGCTACACCTTC. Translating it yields CASSLVGGTVIPSGYTF. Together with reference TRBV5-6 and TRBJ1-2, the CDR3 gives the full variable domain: DAGVTQSPTHLIKTRGQQVTLRCSPKSGHDTVSWYQQALGQGPQFIFQYYEEEERQRGNFPDRFSGHQFPNYSSELNVNALLLGDSALYLCASSLVGGTVIPSGYTFGSGTRLTVV.

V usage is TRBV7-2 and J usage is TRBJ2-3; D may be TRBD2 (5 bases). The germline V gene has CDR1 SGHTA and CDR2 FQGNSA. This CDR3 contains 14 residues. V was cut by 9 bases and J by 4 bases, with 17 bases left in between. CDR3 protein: CASSLASVADTQYF. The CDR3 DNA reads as TGTGCCAGTTCTCTAGCATCGGTCGCAGATACGCAGTATTTT.

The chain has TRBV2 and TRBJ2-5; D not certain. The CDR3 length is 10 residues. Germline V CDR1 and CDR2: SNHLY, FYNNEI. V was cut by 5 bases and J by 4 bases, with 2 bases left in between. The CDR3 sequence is CASSLETQYF. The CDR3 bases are TGTGCCAGCAGTCTAGAGACCCAGTACTTC.

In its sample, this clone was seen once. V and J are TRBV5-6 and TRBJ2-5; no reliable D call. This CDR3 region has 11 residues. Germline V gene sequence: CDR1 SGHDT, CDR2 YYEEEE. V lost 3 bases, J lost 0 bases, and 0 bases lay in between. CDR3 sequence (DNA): TGTGCCAGCAGCTACCAAGAGACCCAGTACTTC. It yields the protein CASSYQETQYF.

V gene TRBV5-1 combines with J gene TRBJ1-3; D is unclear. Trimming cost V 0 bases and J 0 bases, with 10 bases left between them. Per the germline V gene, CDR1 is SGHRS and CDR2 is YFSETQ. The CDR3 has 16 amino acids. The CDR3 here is CASSLAWERSGNTIYF. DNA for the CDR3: TGCGCCAGCAGCTTGGCTTGGGAACGCTCTGGAAACACCATATATTTT.

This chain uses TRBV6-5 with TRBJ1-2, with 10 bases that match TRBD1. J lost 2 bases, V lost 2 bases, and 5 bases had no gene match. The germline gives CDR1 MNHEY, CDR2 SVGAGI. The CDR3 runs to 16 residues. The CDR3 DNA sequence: TGTGCCAGCAGTTACGCCGGGACAGGGGTGAACTATGGCTACACCTTC. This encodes CASSYAGTGVNYGYTF.